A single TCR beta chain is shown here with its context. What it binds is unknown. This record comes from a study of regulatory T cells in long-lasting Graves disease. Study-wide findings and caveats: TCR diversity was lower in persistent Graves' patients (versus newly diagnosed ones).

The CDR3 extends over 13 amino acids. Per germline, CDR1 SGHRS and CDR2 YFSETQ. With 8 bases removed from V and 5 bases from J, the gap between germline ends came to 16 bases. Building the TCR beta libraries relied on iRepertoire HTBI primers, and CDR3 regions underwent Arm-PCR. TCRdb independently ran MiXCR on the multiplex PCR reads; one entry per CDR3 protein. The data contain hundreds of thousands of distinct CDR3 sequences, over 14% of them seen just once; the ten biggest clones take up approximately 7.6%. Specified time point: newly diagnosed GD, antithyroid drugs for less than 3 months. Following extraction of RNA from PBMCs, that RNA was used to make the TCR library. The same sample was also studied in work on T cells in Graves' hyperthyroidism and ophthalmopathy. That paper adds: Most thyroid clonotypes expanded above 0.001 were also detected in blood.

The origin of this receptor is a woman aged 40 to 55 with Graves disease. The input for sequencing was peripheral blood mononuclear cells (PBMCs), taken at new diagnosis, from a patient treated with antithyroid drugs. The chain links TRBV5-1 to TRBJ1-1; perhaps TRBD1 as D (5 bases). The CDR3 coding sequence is TGCGCCAGTGTTGACAGCCTGGGAACTGAAGCTTTCTTT. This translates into CASVDSLGTEAFF.